Sequencing of this TCR beta chain was carried out in a study of OX40 agonist ivuxolimab in advanced cancers. The data were produced by immunoSEQ multiplex PCR, yet TCRdb's version contains in-frame clones alone and is incomplete. The repertoire holds 80,000 to 100,000 clones, with 80% to 90% as singletons. J was trimmed by 8 bases and V by 0 bases; bases with no gene match: 11. This CDR3 region has 18 residues. Germline V gene sequence: CDR1 ENHRY, CDR2 SYGVKD. The chain carries TRBV10-3 and TRBJ2-1, with 12 bases aligning to TRBD2. The receptor was derived from an adult with an advanced solid tumor such as melanoma, head and neck, liver or kidney cancer. The material was CD4+ or CD8+ T cells sorted from blood, obtained in a trial of the OX40 agonist ivuxolimab. The CDR3 sequence is CAISESGTSGRIWYEQFF. CDR3 coding DNA: TGTGCCATCAGTGAGTCCGGCACTAGCGGGAGGATTTGGTATGAGCAGTTCTTC.